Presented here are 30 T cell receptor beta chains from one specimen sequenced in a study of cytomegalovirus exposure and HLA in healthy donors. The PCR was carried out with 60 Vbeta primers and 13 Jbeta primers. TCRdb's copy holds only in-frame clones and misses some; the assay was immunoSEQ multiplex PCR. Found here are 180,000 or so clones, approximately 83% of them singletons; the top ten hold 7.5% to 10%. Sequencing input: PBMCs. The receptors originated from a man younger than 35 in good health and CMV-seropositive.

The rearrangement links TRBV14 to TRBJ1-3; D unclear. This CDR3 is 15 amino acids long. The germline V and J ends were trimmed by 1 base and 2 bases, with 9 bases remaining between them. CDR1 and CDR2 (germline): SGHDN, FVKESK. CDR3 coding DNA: TGTGCCAGCAGCCAAGGTACAGTGGCTGGAAACACCATATATTTT. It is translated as CASSQGTVAGNTIYF.

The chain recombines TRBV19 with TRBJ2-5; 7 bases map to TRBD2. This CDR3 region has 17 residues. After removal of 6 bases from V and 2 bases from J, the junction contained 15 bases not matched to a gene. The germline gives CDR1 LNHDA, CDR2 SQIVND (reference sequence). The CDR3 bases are TGTGCCAGTAGATCCCCACGGGGTGGGGAGGGGCAAGAGACCCAGTACTTC. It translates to CASRSPRGGEGQETQYF.

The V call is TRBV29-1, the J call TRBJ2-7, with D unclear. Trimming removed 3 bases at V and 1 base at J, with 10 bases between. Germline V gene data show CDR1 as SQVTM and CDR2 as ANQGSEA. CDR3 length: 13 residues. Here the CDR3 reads CSVDLDGSYEQYF. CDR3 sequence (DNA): TGCAGCGTTGACCTCGACGGGTCCTACGAGCAGTACTTC.

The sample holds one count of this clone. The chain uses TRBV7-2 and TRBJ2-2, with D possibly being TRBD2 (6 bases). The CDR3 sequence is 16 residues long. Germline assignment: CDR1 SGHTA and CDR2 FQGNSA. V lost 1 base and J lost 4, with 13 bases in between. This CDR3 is CASSLGPPGVTGELFF. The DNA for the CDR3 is TGTGCCAGCAGCTTAGGCCCCCCGGGGGTCACCGGGGAGCTGTTTTTT.

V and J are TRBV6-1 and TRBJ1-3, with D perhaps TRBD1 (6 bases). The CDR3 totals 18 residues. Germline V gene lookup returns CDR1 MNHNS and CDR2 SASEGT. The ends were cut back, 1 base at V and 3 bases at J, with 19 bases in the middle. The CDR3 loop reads CASSEGLTGSTYGNTIYF. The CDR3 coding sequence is TGTGCCAGCAGTGAAGGACTGACAGGTTCAACTTATGGAAACACCATATATTTT.

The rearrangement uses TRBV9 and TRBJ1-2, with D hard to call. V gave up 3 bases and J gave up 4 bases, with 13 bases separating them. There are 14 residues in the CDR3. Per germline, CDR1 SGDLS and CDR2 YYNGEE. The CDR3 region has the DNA TGTGCCAGCAGCGACGGGGAGGGCGGCTATGGCTACACCTTC. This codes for CASSDGEGGYGYTF.

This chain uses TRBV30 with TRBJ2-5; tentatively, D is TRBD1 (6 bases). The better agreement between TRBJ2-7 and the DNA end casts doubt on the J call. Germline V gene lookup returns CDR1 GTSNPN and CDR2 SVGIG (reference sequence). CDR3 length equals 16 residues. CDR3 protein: CAWSVGSGKGGYEQYF. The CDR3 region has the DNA TGTGCCTGGAGTGTAGGGTCGGGCAAAGGGGGATACGAGCAGTACTTC.

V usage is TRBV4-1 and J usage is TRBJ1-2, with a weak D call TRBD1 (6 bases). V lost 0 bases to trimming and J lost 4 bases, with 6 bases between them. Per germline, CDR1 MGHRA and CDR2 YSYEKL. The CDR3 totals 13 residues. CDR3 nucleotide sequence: TGCGCCAGCAGCCAAGAAGGGGGCTATGGCTACACCTTC. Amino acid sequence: CASSQEGGYGYTF.

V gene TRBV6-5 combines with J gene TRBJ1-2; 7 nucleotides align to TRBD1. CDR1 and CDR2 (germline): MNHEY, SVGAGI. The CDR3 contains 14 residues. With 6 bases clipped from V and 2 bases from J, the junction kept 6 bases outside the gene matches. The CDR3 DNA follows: TGTGCCAGCAGGCCAACAGGGGTGAACTATGGCTACACCTTC. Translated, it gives CASRPTGVNYGYTF.

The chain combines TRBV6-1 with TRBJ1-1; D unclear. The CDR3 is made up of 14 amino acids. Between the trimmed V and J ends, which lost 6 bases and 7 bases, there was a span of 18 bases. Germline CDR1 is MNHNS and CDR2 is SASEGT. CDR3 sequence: CASSEAEFLIEAFF. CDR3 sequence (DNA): TGTGCCAGCAGCGAGGCGGAGTTTTTAATTGAAGCTTTCTTT.

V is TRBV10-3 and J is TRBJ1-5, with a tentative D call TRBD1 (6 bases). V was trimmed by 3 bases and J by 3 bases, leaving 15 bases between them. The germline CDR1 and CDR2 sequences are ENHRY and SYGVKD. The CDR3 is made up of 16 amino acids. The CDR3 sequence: CAISDRRAGDNQPQHF. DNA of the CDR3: TGTGCCATCAGTGACCGCCGCGCAGGGGACAATCAGCCCCAGCATTTT.

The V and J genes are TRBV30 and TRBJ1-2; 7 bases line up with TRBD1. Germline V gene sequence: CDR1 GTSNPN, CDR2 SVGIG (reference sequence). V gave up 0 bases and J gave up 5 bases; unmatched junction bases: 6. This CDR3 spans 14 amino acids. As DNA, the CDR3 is TGTGCCTGGAGTGTAGGAGGGGGCGGGTATGGCTACACCTTC. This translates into CAWSVGGGGYGYTF.

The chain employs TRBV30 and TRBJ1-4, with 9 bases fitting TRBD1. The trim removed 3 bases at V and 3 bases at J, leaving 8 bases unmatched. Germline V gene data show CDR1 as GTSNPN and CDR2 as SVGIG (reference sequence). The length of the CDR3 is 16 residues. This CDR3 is CAWSAGQGRSNEKLFF. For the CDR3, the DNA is TGTGCCTGGAGCGCCGGACAGGGGAGATCTAATGAAAAACTGTTTTTT.

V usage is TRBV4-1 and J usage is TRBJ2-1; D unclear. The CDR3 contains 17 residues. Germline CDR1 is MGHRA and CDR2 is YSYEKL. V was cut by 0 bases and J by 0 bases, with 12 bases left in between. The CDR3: CASSQDGQRDSYNEQFF. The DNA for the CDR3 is TGCGCCAGCAGCCAAGACGGCCAGCGAGACTCCTACAATGAGCAGTTCTTC.

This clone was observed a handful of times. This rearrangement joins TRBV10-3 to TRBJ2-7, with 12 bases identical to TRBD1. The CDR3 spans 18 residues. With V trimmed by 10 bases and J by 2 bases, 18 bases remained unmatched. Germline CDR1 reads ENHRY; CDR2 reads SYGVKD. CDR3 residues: CATYAPPGQGAGAYEQYF. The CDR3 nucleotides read TGTGCCACTTATGCCCCACCGGGACAGGGGGCGGGAGCCTACGAGCAGTACTTC.

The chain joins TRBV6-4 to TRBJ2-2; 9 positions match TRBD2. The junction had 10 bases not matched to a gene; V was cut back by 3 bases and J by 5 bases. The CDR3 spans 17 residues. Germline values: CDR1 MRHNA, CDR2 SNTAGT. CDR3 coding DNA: TGTGCCAGCAGTGAATTTGCCCTAGCGGGGTTAACCGGGGAGCTGTTTTTT. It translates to CASSEFALAGLTGELFF.

The CDR3 loop is CASSLVPGGYEQYF. Here the CDR3 DNA reads TGTGCCAGCAGTTTGGTACCGGGGGGCTACGAGCAGTACTTC. The V and J genes are TRBV27 and TRBJ2-7, with 7 bases lining up with TRBD2. The CDR3 covers 14 residues. J gave up 3 bases and V 3 bases, and 5 bases lay outside the gene matches. Germline loops: CDR1 MNHEY, CDR2 SMNVEV (reference sequence).

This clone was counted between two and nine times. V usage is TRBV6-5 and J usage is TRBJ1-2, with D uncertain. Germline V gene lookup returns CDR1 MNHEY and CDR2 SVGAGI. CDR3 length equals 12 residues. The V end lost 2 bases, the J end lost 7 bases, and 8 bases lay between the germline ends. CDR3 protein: CASSYVAGGYTF. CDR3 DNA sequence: TGTGCCAGCAGTTACGTTGCGGGTGGCTACACCTTC.

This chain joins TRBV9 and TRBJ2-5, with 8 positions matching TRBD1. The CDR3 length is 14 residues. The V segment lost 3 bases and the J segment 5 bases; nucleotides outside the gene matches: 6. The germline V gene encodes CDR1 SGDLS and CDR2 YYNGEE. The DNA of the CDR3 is TGTGCCAGCAGCGGCACAGGGGGAAGGGAGACCCAGTACTTC. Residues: CASSGTGGRETQYF.

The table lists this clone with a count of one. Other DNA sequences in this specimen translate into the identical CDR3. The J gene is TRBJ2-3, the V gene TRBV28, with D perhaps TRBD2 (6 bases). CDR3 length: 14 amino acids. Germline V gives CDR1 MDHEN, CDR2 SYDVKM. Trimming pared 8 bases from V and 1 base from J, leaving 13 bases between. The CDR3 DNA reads TGTGCCAGCTACCGGGGGACCGGCACAGATACGCAGTATTTT. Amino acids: CASYRGTGTDTQYF.

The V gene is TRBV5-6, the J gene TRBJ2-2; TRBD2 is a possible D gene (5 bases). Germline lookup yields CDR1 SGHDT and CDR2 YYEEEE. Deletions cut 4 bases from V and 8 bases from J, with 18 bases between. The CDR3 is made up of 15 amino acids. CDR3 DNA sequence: TGTGCCAGCAGCCTGCGGGCCCCTAGAACGGGGGAGCTGTTTTTT. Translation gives CASSLRAPRTGELFF.

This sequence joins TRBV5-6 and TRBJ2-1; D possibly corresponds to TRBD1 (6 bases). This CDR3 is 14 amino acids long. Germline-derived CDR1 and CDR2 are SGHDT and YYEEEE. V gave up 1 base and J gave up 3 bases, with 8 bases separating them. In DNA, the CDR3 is TGTGCCAGCAGCTTGACGACAGGCTACAATGAGCAGTTCTTC. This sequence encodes CASSLTTGYNEQFF.

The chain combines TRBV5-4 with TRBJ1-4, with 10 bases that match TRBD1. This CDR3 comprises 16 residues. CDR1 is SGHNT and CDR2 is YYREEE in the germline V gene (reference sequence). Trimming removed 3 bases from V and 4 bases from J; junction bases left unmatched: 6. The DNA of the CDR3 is TGTGCCAGCAGCTCCGGGGACAGGGGAGGTAATGAAAAACTGTTTTTT. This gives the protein CASSSGDRGGNEKLFF.

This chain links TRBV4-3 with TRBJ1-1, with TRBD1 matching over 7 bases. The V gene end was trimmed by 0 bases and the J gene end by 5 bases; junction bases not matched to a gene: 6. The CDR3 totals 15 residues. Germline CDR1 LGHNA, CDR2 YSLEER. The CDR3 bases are TGCGCCAGCAGCCAAGATCACACAGGGGAGACTGAAGCTTTCTTT. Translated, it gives CASSQDHTGETEAFF.

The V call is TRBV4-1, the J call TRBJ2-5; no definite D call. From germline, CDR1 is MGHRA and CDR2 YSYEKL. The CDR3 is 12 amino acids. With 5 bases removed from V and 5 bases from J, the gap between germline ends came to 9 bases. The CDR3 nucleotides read TGCGCCAGCAGCAACCTAATGGAGACCCAGTACTTC. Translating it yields CASSNLMETQYF.

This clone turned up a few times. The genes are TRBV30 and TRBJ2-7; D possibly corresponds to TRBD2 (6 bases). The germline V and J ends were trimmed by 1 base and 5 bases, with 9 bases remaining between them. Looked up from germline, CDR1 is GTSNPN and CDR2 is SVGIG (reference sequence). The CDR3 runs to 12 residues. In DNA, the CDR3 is TGTGCCTGGAGTGGGGGAGGTGACGAGCAGTACTTC. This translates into CAWSGGGDEQYF.

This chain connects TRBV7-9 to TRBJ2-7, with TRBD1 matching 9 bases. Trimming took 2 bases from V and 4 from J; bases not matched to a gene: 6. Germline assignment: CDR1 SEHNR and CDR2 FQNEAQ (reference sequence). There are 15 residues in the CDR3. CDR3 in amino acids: CASSLLTGGLYEQYF. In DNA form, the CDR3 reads TGTGCCAGCAGCTTATTGACAGGGGGATTGTACGAGCAGTACTTC.

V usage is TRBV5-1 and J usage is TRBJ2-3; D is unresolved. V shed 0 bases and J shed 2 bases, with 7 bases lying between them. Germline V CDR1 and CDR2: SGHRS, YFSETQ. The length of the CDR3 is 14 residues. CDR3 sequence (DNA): TGCGCCAGCAGCTTGGCTCAGTTCACAGATACGCAGTATTTT. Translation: CASSLAQFTDTQYF. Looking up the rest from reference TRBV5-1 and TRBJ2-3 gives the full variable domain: KAGVTQTPRYLIKTRGQQVTLSCSPISGHRSVSWYQQTPGQGLQFLFEYFSETQRNKGNFPGRFSGRQFSNSRSEMNVSTLELGDSALYLCASSLAQFTDTQYFGPGTRLTVL.

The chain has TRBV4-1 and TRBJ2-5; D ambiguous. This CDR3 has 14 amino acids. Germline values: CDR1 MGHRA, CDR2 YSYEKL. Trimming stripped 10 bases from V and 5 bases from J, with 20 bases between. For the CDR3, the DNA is TGCGCCACCTCGAGCACCCTGTCGGTGGAGACCCAGTACTTC. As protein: CATSSTLSVETQYF.

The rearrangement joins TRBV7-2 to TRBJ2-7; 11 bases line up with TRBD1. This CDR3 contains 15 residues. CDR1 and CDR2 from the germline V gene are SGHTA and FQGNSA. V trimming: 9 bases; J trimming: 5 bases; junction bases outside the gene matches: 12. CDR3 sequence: CASTLGQGAQHEQYF. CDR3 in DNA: TGTGCCAGTACCCTTGGACAGGGGGCGCAGCACGAGCAGTACTTC.